A selection of T cell receptor beta chains follows, all from one sample in a study of blood T cell repertoires in COVID-19. The table came from immunoSEQ multiplex PCR; TCRdb's copy has only in-frame clones and leaves some out. Found here are about 190,000 clones, about 80% of them singletons; the top ten hold approximately 7.8%. The sequencing sample was made of peripheral blood. The origin of the receptors is a woman aged 60-75 years with COVID-19, enrolled during active disease. CDR3s include the opening cysteine and the closing phenylalanine or tryptophan. Fields, in order: CDR3 DNA, CDR3 protein, D gene, J gene, clone size, V gene. A D gene is named only where the DNA matches it firmly. The size field is filled for only some rows; it gives once, few, many or a size class.

TGTGCCAGCAGCCAATCCGGGACAGGGGGCAATGAGCAGTTCTTC	CASSQSGTGGNEQFF	TRBD1	TRBJ2-1	NA	TRBV4-2
TGTGCCAGCTCACCACTTGGCCCCGCCGGGGAGCTGTTTTTT	CASSPLGPAGELFF	NA	TRBJ2-2	few	TRBV18
TGTGCCAGCAGCGGGACAGGGCTTGGTAACTATGGCTACACCTTC	CASSGTGLGNYGYTF	TRBD1	TRBJ1-2	NA	TRBV9
TGTGCCAGCAGCGGAAGACCGGGACAGGCGAGCTCTGGGGCCAACGTCCTGACTTTC	CASSGRPGQASSGANVLTF	TRBD1	TRBJ2-6	NA	TRBV11-2
TGTGCCAGCAGTTTAGGCGGACAGGTTGAAGCTTTCTTT	CASSLGGQVEAFF	TRBD1	TRBJ1-1	once	TRBV28
TGTGCCAGCAGCCTCCTAACAGGGGCGGGAGAGACCCAGTACTTC	CASSLLTGAGETQYF	TRBD1	TRBJ2-5	NA	TRBV11-3
TGTGCCAGCAGCTCCCGGGACAGGGGGATGTACAGAGAGACCCAGTACTTC	CASSSRDRGMYRETQYF	TRBD1	TRBJ2-5	NA	TRBV7-2
TGTGCCAGCAGCACATCCGCGTGGGGGCGCCCCCATGGCTACACCTTC	CASSTSAWGRPHGYTF	NA	TRBJ1-2	NA	TRBV21-1
TGTGCCATCACGGGACTTTCCTATGGCTACACCTTC	CAITGLSYGYTF	NA	TRBJ1-2	once	TRBV6-5
TGTGCCAGCAGCAGGGCGGGAGGGTACGAGCAGTACTTC	CASSRAGGYEQYF	TRBD2	TRBJ2-7	NA	TRBV11-2
TGTGCCAGCAGCTTGCTCGTGGGACTACAATCTACGCAGTATTTT	CASSLLVGLQSTQYF	TRBD2	TRBJ2-3	NA	TRBV5-4
TGTGCCAGCAGACTAAGACAGGGGGCTGGTGAGCAGTACTTC	CASRLRQGAGEQYF	TRBD1	TRBJ2-7	NA	TRBV7-2
TGCAGTGCTAGTGGGACAGCTAGAAGGAGTGATGGCTACACCTTC	CSASGTARRSDGYTF	TRBD1	TRBJ1-2	once	TRBV20-1
TGTGCCAGCAGCTTGGGCAGGGTCGCTTTCTTT	CASSLGRVAFF	NA	TRBJ1-1	few	TRBV5-5
TGTGCCAGCTCACTTTTCGGGACTGAGAATGAGCAGTTCTTC	CASSLFGTENEQFF	NA	TRBJ2-1	NA	TRBV18
TGTGCCAGCAGTCCCGCCCCTCCAGGGGCCAACTATGGCTACACCTTC	CASSPAPPGANYGYTF	NA	TRBJ1-2	NA	TRBV5-4
TGTGCCAGCTCACCACAACCCGGTCCCTTATATGGCTACACCTTC	CASSPQPGPLYGYTF	NA	TRBJ1-2	NA	TRBV18
TGCGCCAGCAGTGAGCCCAGGGGAAGCGGCTACACCTTC	CASSEPRGSGYTF	NA	TRBJ1-2	NA	TRBV10-2
TGTGCCAGCCTTAGCACAGATACGCAGTATTTT	CASLSTDTQYF	NA	TRBJ2-3	NA	TRBV18
TGTGCCAGCAGCTTAAATGGGGCAGGACCAAATAATTCACCCCTCCACTTT	CASSLNGAGPNNSPLHF	NA	TRBJ1-6	NA	TRBV7-3